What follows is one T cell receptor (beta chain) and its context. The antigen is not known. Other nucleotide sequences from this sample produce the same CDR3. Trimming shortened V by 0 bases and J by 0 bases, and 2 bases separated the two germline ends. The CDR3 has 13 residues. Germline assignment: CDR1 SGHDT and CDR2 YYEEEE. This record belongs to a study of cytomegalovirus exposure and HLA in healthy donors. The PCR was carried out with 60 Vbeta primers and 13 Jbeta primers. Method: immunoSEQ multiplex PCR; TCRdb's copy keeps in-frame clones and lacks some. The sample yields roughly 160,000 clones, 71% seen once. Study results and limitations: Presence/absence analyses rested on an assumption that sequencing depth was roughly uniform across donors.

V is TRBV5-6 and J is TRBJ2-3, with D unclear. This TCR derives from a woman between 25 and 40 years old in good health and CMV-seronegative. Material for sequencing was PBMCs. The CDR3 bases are TGTGCCAGCAGCTTGGCGAGCACAGATACGCAGTATTTT. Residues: CASSLASTDTQYF.